This is a list of T cell receptor beta chains from one sample in a study of blood T cell repertoires in COVID-19. The repertoire was sequenced with immunoSEQ multiplex PCR; TCRdb's copy has only in-frame clones and lacks some. The sample carries approximately 52,000 clones, about 91% recorded once. What was sequenced was peripheral blood. All receptors come from a man aged 50 or older with acute or convalescent COVID-19. CDR3s include the opening cysteine and the closing phenylalanine or tryptophan. Each record gives: J gene, clone size, D gene, V gene, CDR3 protein, CDR3 DNA. A D gene is named only where the DNA matches it firmly. Where a row states a size, it is once, few, many or the class of an expanded clone; other rows omit it.

TRBJ2-7	-	-	TRBV7-2	CASSPGRRGHEQYF	TGTGCCAGCAGCCCGGGACGGAGGGGCCACGAGCAGTACTTC
TRBJ2-3	-	-	TRBV2	CASLSPPSVTDTQYF	TGTGCCAGCCTAAGCCCGCCTAGCGTCACAGATACGCAGTATTTT
TRBJ1-6	-	-	TRBV7-3	CASSLTGSNSPLHF	TGTGCCAGCAGCTTAACAGGGAGCAATTCACCCCTCCACTTT
TRBJ2-5	-	-	TRBV21-1	CASTLRLEIAGETQYF	TGTGCCAGCACCTTACGACTAGAAATCGCTGGAGAGACCCAGTACTTC
TRBJ2-2	-	-	TRBV2	CASSEWGLGTGELFF	TGTGCCAGCAGTGAGTGGGGGCTGGGCACCGGGGAGCTGTTTTTT
TRBJ2-3	-	-	TRBV10-2	CASSSPRTAGTDTQYF	TGCGCCAGCAGTTCCCCCAGAACAGCCGGTACAGATACGCAGTATTTT
TRBJ2-7	-	TRBD1	TRBV2	CASSPSRTGGYEQYF	TGTGCCAGCAGCCCATCCCGGACAGGGGGCTACGAGCAGTACTTC
TRBJ1-3	once	-	TRBV21-1	CASSKGGTGAGNTIYF	TGTGCCAGCAGCAAAGGAGGGACAGGGGCTGGAAACACCATATATTTT
TRBJ2-6	once	-	TRBV24-1	CATSLTGANVLTF	TGTGCCACCAGTTTGACAGGGGCCAACGTCCTGACTTTC
TRBJ1-2	-	-	TRBV12-3/TRBV12-4	CASNEGGTYGYTF	TGTGCCAGCAACGAGGGCGGAACCTATGGCTACACCTTC
TRBJ2-6	-	TRBD1	TRBV5-6	CASSLGYRGSGANVLTF	TGTGCCAGCAGCTTGGGTTACAGGGGCTCTGGGGCCAACGTCCTGACTTTC
TRBJ2-2	-	-	TRBV6-5	CASSYRGDGFPGELFF	TGTGCCAGCAGTTACCGCGGGGACGGGTTCCCCGGGGAGCTGTTTTTT
TRBJ1-4	-	-	TRBV2	CASHRGAEEKLFF	TGTGCCAGTCATCGGGGGGCAGAAGAAAAACTGTTTTTT
TRBJ2-7	-	-	TRBV7-2	CASTTLGRSSYEQYF	TGTGCCAGCACTACTTTGGGCAGAAGCTCCTACGAGCAGTACTTC
TRBJ1-2	-	-	TRBV21-1	CASSKGPIYGYTF	TGTGCCAGCAGCAAAGGGCCCATCTATGGCTACACCTTC
TRBJ1-5	-	TRBD1	TRBV6-5	CASSYDREGNQPQHF	TGTGCCAGCAGTTACGACAGGGAAGGCAATCAGCCCCAGCATTTT
TRBJ1-4	-	-	TRBV6-5	CASSYGQGGSVKLFF	TGTGCCAGCAGTTACGGCCAGGGTGGTTCCGTAAAACTGTTTTTT
TRBJ1-2	-	TRBD1	TRBV7-8	CASSPGTGESFGYTF	TGTGCCAGCAGTCCCGGGACAGGGGAGTCGTTTGGCTACACCTTC
TRBJ2-3	once	TRBD2	TRBV11-1	CASSPGLAGGTDTQYF	TGTGCCAGCAGCCCTGGACTAGCGGGGGGCACAGATACGCAGTATTTT
TRBJ2-1	-	TRBD2	TRBV6-5	CASTIAGGAPNEQFF	TGTGCCAGCACCATTGCCGGGGGGGCCCCCAATGAGCAGTTCTTC
TRBJ2-3	-	-	TRBV28	CASSPRGAGTDTQYF	TGTGCCAGCAGTCCCCGGGGGGCCGGGACAGATACGCAGTATTTT
TRBJ2-1	-	TRBD2	TRBV27	CASSFPGASGYNEQFF	TGTGCCAGCAGCTTCCCTGGGGCTAGCGGGTACAATGAGCAGTTCTTC
TRBJ2-7	-	TRBD1	TRBV5-8	CASSPWDREQYF	TGTGCCAGCAGCCCCTGGGACAGGGAGCAGTACTTC
TRBJ2-2	-	-	TRBV11-3	CASSSPRLAGELFF	TGTGCCAGCAGCTCTCCTAGACTAGCCGGGGAGCTGTTTTTT
TRBJ1-2	-	-	TRBV4-1	CASSQDQGTNYGYTF	TGCGCCAGCAGCCAAGATCAGGGAACTAACTATGGCTACACCTTC
TRBJ2-2	-	-	TRBV18	CASSPALATNTGELFF	TGTGCCAGCTCACCTGCGCTAGCGACGAACACCGGGGAGCTGTTTTTT